These 4 T cell receptor beta chains were all obtained from the same sample, sequenced in a study of identical twins. Via MiXCR, TCRdb re-called the 5' RACE reads, giving one row per CDR3 protein. This repertoire shows 420,000 or so distinct CDR3 sequences, approximately 18% found once; its top ten account for approximately 12%. The sample comprised naive T cells sorted from blood. Receptors originate from a man over 45 in good health.

This clonotype was picked up many times. The CDR3 is CASSYSGSGGLGEQFF. In DNA form, the CDR3 reads TGTGCCAGCAGTTACTCAGGGTCGGGGGGCCTAGGTGAGCAGTTCTTC. The rearrangement joins TRBV6-5 to TRBJ2-1; a weak D match, TRBD2 (7 bases). Deletions cut 0 bases from V and 9 bases from J, with 18 bases between. The CDR3 loop spans 16 amino acids. Germline V CDR1 and CDR2: MNHEY, SVGAGI.

The gene calls are TRBV27 and TRBJ2-7; tentative D call: TRBD1 (6 bases). The germline gives CDR1 MNHEY, CDR2 SMNVEV (reference sequence). The V end was cut by 4 bases, the J end by 2 bases, with 15 bases between. This CDR3 is built from 15 residues. The CDR3 coding sequence is TGTGCCAGCAGTTCGTCTACCAGGGGAACCTACGAGCAGTACTTC. Translating it yields CASSSSTRGTYEQYF.

In DNA form, the CDR3 reads TGTGCCACACAAAAAGCCGTCTCGACAGGCTACAATGAGCAGTTCTTC. Translating it yields CATQKAVSTGYNEQFF. The chain employs TRBV6-1 and TRBJ2-1, with D perhaps TRBD1 (6 bases). The CDR3 spans 16 residues. Germline CDR1 reads MNHNS; CDR2 reads SASEGT. The V end lost 10 bases, the J end lost 3 bases, and 22 bases lay between the germline ends.

This clonotype has a handful of counts. The chain joins TRBV24-1 to TRBJ2-2; D is unclear. The CDR3 runs to 12 residues. Germline CDR1 and CDR2: KGHDR and SFDVKD. Trimming pared 6 bases from V and 6 bases from J, leaving 7 bases between. This chain's CDR3 is CATSPSPGELFF. The CDR3, as DNA: TGTGCCACCAGTCCCTCCCCCGGGGAGCTGTTTTTT.